This T cell receptor (beta chain) was obtained from a study of cytomegalovirus exposure and HLA in healthy donors. Notes on the study in general: One cluster of highly shared sequence variants probably arose as a sequencing artifact.

The V and J ends lost 0 bases and 4 bases respectively, with 12 bases between them. CDR1 and CDR2 (germline): MGHRA, YSYEKL. The CDR3 extends over 15 amino acids. Vbeta (60) and Jbeta (13) primers were used in the PCR. Repertoires were generated with immunoSEQ multiplex PCR, while TCRdb's copy carries only in-frame clones and drops some. The table has about 150,000 clones, 76% seen once. Concerning this clone itself: Its antigen remains unknown.

Sequenced material: PBMCs. The chain combines TRBV4-1 with TRBJ2-5; a weak D match, TRBD2 (5 bases). This clonotype originated in a woman between 35 and 50 years old in good health and CMV-seronegative. The CDR3 is CASSQEEGLTETQYF. The CDR3 DNA follows: TGCGCCAGCAGCCAAGAAGAGGGTCTGACAGAGACCCAGTACTTC.